Reported below is one TCR beta chain. This sample stems from a study of blood T cell repertoires in COVID-19. Study overall: The cDNA or gDNA used as material had been derived from T cells, B-cell-depleted T cells, or PBMCs.

The V and J ends lost 4 bases and 10 bases, in that order; junction bases with no gene match: 9. From germline, CDR1 is LGHDT and CDR2 YNNKEL (reference sequence). The CDR3 contains 15 residues. Study processing details: Cell counts per sample came from amplifying reference gene primers. Some clones are missing from TCRdb's copy, which holds only in-frame ones; the method was immunoSEQ multiplex PCR. Clone size and V and J calls were adopted from that table, with D and trimming inferred from the DNA. The table lists hundreds of thousands of clones, about 82% of them singletons. What was sequenced was peripheral blood. The gene calls are TRBV3-1 (or the pseudogene TRBV3-2) and TRBJ1-6; 8 bases are shared with TRBD1. The TCR sequence derives from a woman aged 50 to 60 with active or convalescent COVID-19. CDR3 residues: CASSRTTGVESPLHF. The CDR3 DNA reads TGTGCCAGCAGCCGGACGACAGGGGTGGAATCACCCCTCCACTTT.